This is a list of T cell receptor beta chains from one sample in a study of cytomegalovirus exposure and HLA in healthy donors. The table came from immunoSEQ multiplex PCR; TCRdb's copy has only in-frame clones and leaves some out. The table shows about 160,000 clones, with around four fifths occurring only once. Sequenced sample: PBMCs. The receptors here all came from a woman in her fifties or sixties in good health and CMV-seronegative. Each CDR3 is given with its conserved first and last residue. The D gene is left open where the match is weak. Size tells how often a clone was seen (once, few, many) or the class of an expanded clone, and some rows leave it out.

abundance | j_gene | d_gene | v_gene | CDR3nt | CDR3aa
NA | TRBJ2-5 | TRBD1 | TRBV5-4 | TGTGCCAGCAGCTTGGAGATGTCAGGGGGCGAGGAGACCCAGTACTTC | CASSLEMSGGEETQYF
once | TRBJ2-1 | TRBD1 | TRBV6-4 | TGTGCCAGCAGTCCGACAGGGGGTCCCTACAATGAGCAGTTCTTC | CASSPTGGPYNEQFF
few | TRBJ1-2 | NA | TRBV28 | TGTGCCAGCAGTCTCAGGACTGGATCAACCTTGGATGGCTACACCTTC | CASSLRTGSTLDGYTF
NA | TRBJ2-3 | NA | TRBV6-6 | TGTGCCAGCAGTTACTCGGGGACATCTAGCACAGATACGCAGTATTTT | CASSYSGTSSTDTQYF
NA | TRBJ1-1 | NA | TRBV5-1 | TGCGCCAGCAGCCCTATAACAGACACTGAAGCTTTCTTT | CASSPITDTEAFF
NA | TRBJ2-2 | NA | TRBV18 | TGTGCCAGCTCACCACCGAGCACCGGGGAGCTGTTTTTT | CASSPPSTGELFF
few | TRBJ2-7 | TRBD1 | TRBV6-5 | TGTGCCAGCAGTTACTCGACAGGGGGGAACGAGCAGTACTTC | CASSYSTGGNEQYF
NA | TRBJ1-1 | NA | TRBV20-1 | TGCAGTGCCCTTCGGAACACTGAAGCTTTCTTT | CSALRNTEAFF
NA | TRBJ2-7 | TRBD1 | TRBV7-3 | TGTGCCAGCAGCACAGGGACAGGGAACGAGCAGTACTTC | CASSTGTGNEQYF
few | TRBJ2-5 | TRBD1 | TRBV9 | TGTGCCAGCAGCAGCGGGACAGGGGGCCCAGAGACCCAGTACTTC | CASSSGTGGPETQYF
NA | TRBJ2-7 | NA | TRBV7-8 | TGTGCCAGCGGTGTAGTGGACAGAAACTCCTACGAGCAGTACTTC | CASGVVDRNSYEQYF
NA | TRBJ2-1 | NA | TRBV18 | TGTGCCAGCTCACCGGTCGGTTCAGAGCAGTTCTTC | CASSPVGSEQFF
NA | TRBJ1-4 | NA | TRBV2 | TGTGCCAGCAGTTATCTCGCCAGGAATGAAAAACTGTTTTTT | CASSYLARNEKLFF
NA | TRBJ2-1 | NA | TRBV13 | TGTGCCAGCAGCGTACTAGCTGCCGCCAATGAGCAGTTCTTC | CASSVLAAANEQFF
NA | TRBJ2-7 | TRBD2 | TRBV11-2 | TGTGCCAGCAGCCCCCGGACTAGCGGATACTACGAGCAGTACTTC | CASSPRTSGYYEQYF
once | TRBJ1-1 | NA | TRBV28 | TGTGCCAGCAGTTCCATACGGGGGTCGTGGAACACTGAAGCTTTCTTT | CASSSIRGSWNTEAFF
NA | TRBJ1-5 | NA | TRBV19 | TGTGCCAGTAGCGACACCCATGATCAGCCCCAGCATTTT | CASSDTHDQPQHF
once | TRBJ1-2 | NA | TRBV11-2 | TGTGCCAGCAGCCACATTACGGGGGGCTACACCTTC | CASSHITGGYTF
NA | TRBJ2-3 | TRBD2 | TRBV5-1 | TGCGCCAGCAGGCACCTCGCGGGAGGATCTAGCACAGATACGCAGTATTTT | CASRHLAGGSSTDTQYF
NA | TRBJ2-3 | TRBD1 | TRBV6-5 | TGTGCCAGCAGGTTTACAGGGGGCGCAGATACGCAGTATTTT | CASRFTGGADTQYF
NA | TRBJ2-7 | NA | TRBV3-2 | TGTGCCGGTGAGGACGAGCAGTACTTC | CAGEDEQYF
NA | TRBJ1-2 | NA | TRBV11-2 | TGTGCCAGCAGCAGGGACTCGGGCTACACCTTC | CASSRDSGYTF
NA | TRBJ1-2 | NA | TRBV6-5 | TGTGCCAGCAGTTACCTAACCGGCCAACTATGGGGCTACACCTTC | CASSYLTGQLWGYTF
NA | TRBJ1-6 | NA | TRBV4-2 | TGTGCCAGCAGCCAAGATATTTCGGGGAGCTCCTATAATTCACCCCTCCACTTT | CASSQDISGSSYNSPLHF
once | TRBJ2-7 | NA | TRBV11-3 | TGTGCCAGCAGCTTAGGAGGGGCGGGACGGACAAACTACGAGCAGTACTTC | CASSLGGAGRTNYEQYF
once | TRBJ2-1 | NA | TRBV4-3 | TGCGCCAGCAGCCCCGGGTCGAAGGGAGTGAATGAGCAGTTCTTC | CASSPGSKGVNEQFF
NA | TRBJ2-2 | NA | TRBV18 | TGTGCCAGCTCACCACCGAGGTCCGGGGAGCTGTTTTTT | CASSPPRSGELFF
NA | TRBJ2-2 | NA | TRBV19 | TGTGCCAGTAGCGCCGGGGACTGGACCGGGGAGCTGTTTTTT | CASSAGDWTGELFF
few | TRBJ1-2 | TRBD1 | TRBV29-1 | TGCAGCGTCGCAGGGGGAACAGGGGACCTTAACTATGGCTACACCTTC | CSVAGGTGDLNYGYTF
NA | TRBJ2-3 | TRBD2 | TRBV6-1 | TGTGCCAGCAGTGGCGTAGCGGGGGGGATAGATACGCAGTATTTT | CASSGVAGGIDTQYF
NA | TRBJ2-1 | TRBD1 | TRBV2 | TGTGCCAGCACTGACAGGGTATCCTACAATGAGCAGTTCTTC | CASTDRVSYNEQFF
NA | TRBJ2-3 | TRBD1 | TRBV27 | TGTGCCAGCAGTTTAATGGGACAGGGGACCACAGATACGCAGTATTTT | CASSLMGQGTTDTQYF
NA | TRBJ2-7 | TRBD2 | TRBV4-2 | TGTGCCAGCAGCCGATCTTCTAGCGGTAACTCCTACGAGCAGTACTTC | CASSRSSSGNSYEQYF
NA | TRBJ2-5 | NA | TRBV9 | TGTGCCAGCAGCGTAGGGAATCGGGGACTGGGGTCGACCCAGTACTTC | CASSVGNRGLGSTQYF
NA | TRBJ1-1 | NA | TRBV29-1 | TGCAGCGTTGAAGGCCCCGGGGGGAAGAACACTGAAGCTTTCTTT | CSVEGPGGKNTEAFF
few | TRBJ2-2 | TRBD2 | TRBV2 | TGTGCCAGCAGTAGCACTAGCGGGGGCACCGGGGAGCTGTTTTTT | CASSSTSGGTGELFF
NA | TRBJ1-4 | TRBD1 | TRBV15 | TGTGCCACCAGCAGAGAGACAGGGGGACGTGGTGAAAAACTGTTTTTT | CATSRETGGRGEKLFF
few | TRBJ1-5 | TRBD1 | TRBV11-2 | TGTGCCAGCAGCTTAGATAGACAGGGTGTCAATCAGCCCCAGCATTTT | CASSLDRQGVNQPQHF
NA | TRBJ2-7 | TRBD1 | TRBV11-2 | TGTGCCAGCAGCATTCCCGACAGGGGGATCACCTACGAGCAGTACTTC | CASSIPDRGITYEQYF
once | TRBJ2-4 | NA | TRBV6-6 | TGTGCCAGCAGCCCCCCGGGCAAAAACATTCAGTACTTC | CASSPPGKNIQYF
NA | TRBJ2-3 | TRBD2 | TRBV29-1 | TGCAGCGTTGAAGATCTAGCGGGAGTGGATACGCAGTATTTT | CSVEDLAGVDTQYF
NA | TRBJ1-1 | NA | TRBV18 | TGTGCCAGCTCGTATGACCCGGGTAGTTACGGCACTGAAGCTTTCTTT | CASSYDPGSYGTEAFF
NA | TRBJ1-2 | NA | TRBV28 | TGTGCCAGCATCTTTCAGGGGACCTACAACTATGGCTACACCTTC | CASIFQGTYNYGYTF
NA | TRBJ2-5 | NA | TRBV10-3 | TGTGCCATCAGGAGGGGGGGGGCCCAAGAGACCCAGTACTTC | CAIRRGGAQETQYF
NA | TRBJ1-1 | TRBD1 | TRBV19 | TGTGCCAGTAGTATCCCGGGACAGGGTAGCACTGAAGCTTTCTTT | CASSIPGQGSTEAFF
NA | TRBJ1-2 | NA | TRBV28 | TGTGCCAGCAGGGATCAGGGGACATCTAACTATGGCTACACCTTC | CASRDQGTSNYGYTF
NA | TRBJ2-5 | TRBD1 | TRBV28 | TGTGCCAGCGGGACAGCCCAAGAGACCCAGTACTTC | CASGTAQETQYF
NA | TRBJ2-3 | TRBD2 | TRBV7-6 | TGTGCCAGCAGCTTAAGTCTAGCGGGGTTCACAGATACGCAGTATTTT | CASSLSLAGFTDTQYF
once | TRBJ2-1 | NA | TRBV4-1 | TGCGCCAGCAGCCCCATGGTGGGCCCCAACGAGCAGTTCTTC | CASSPMVGPNEQFF
NA | TRBJ2-1 | NA | TRBV28 | TGTGCCAGCATTCTCCGAGAGGGAAGGGCTGAGCAGTTCTTC | CASILREGRAEQFF
few | TRBJ1-1 | NA | TRBV11-2 | TGTGCCAGCAGCCTGTACACTGAAGCTTTCTTT | CASSLYTEAFF
NA | TRBJ1-1 | TRBD1 | TRBV7-2 | TGTGCCAGCAGCTTATTGGGGCAGGGGGCGCGAGGTCCTGAAGCTTTCTTT | CASSLLGQGARGPEAFF
NA | TRBJ1-1 | NA | TRBV7-8 | TGTGCCAGCAGCCCCTGGGAGGTGATGAACACTGAAGCTTTCTTT | CASSPWEVMNTEAFF
NA | TRBJ2-5 | TRBD2 | TRBV6-5 | TGTGCCAGCAGTTACTCGCCTAGCGGGGGGGAGACCCAGTACTTC | CASSYSPSGGETQYF